This T cell receptor (beta chain) was captured by sequencing in a study of blood T cells in healthy people across ages. Together with a sample-barcoded 5' primer, a J-beta primer mix was included in a second PCR lasting about 6 to 12 cycles. TCRdb redid the calling of the 5' RACE reads with MiXCR, one entry per CDR3 protein. The sample lists about 800,000 distinct CDR3 sequences; about half were seen once. This clonotype was picked up a small number of times. V was clipped by 5 bases and J by 6 bases; unmatched bases: 6. This CDR3 has 13 residues. Per germline, CDR1 KGHDR and CDR2 SFDVKD. The receptor's source is a man older than 75 in good health. Sequencing was done on a sample of blood. The V and J genes are TRBV24-1 and TRBJ2-7; 7 nucleotides agree with TRBD1. DNA for the CDR3: TGTGCCACCAGTGGCCACAGGGGTTCCGAGCAGTACTTC. Its translation is CATSGHRGSEQYF.